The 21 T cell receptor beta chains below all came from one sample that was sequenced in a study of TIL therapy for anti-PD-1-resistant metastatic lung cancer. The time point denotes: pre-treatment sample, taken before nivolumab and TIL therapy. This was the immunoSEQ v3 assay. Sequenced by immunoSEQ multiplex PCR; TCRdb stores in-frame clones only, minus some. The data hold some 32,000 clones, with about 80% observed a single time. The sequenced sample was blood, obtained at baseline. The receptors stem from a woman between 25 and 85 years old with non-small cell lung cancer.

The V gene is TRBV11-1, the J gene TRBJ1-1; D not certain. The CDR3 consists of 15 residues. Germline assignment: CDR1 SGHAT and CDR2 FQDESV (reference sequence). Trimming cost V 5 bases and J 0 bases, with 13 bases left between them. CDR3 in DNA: TGTGCCAGCAGCCCAACGAGGTACATGAACACTGAAGCTTTCTTT. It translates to CASSPTRYMNTEAFF.

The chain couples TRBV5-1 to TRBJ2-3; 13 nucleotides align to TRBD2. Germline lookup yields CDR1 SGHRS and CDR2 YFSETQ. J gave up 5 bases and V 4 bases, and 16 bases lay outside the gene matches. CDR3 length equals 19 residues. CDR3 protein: CASSPGPTSGRGSGDTQYF. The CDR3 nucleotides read TGCGCCAGCAGCCCGGGCCCCACTAGCGGGAGGGGTAGTGGAGATACGCAGTATTTT.

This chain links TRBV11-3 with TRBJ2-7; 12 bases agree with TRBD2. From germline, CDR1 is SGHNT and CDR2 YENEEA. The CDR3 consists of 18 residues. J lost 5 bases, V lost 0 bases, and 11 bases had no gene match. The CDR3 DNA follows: TGTGCCAGCAGCTTAGATGAGGCTAGCGGGAGGGCACCCCACGAGCAGTACTTC. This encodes CASSLDEASGRAPHEQYF.

This chain's CDR3 is CASSIYGVGGLRETFYNEQFF. In DNA form, the CDR3 reads TGTGCCAGTAGTATTTATGGCGTAGGGGGCTTGCGGGAAACGTTTTACAATGAGCAGTTCTTC. The rearrangement joins TRBV19 to TRBJ2-1; maybe TRBD1 (7 bases). Trimming cost V 3 bases and J 4 bases, with 31 bases left between them. Germline V gene lookup returns CDR1 LNHDA and CDR2 SQIVND (reference sequence). The CDR3 is 21 amino acids. Full variable domain (rest looked up from reference TRBV19 and TRBJ2-1): DGGITQSPKYLFRKEGQNVTLSCEQNLNHDAMYWYRQDPGQGLRLIYYSQIVNDFQKGDIAEGYSVSREKKESFPLTVTSAQKNPTAFYLCASSIYGVGGLRETFYNEQFFGPGTRLTVL.

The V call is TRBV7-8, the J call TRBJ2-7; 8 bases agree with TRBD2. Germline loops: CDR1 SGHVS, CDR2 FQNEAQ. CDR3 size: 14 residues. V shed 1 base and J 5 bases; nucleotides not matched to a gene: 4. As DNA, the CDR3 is TGTGCCAGCAGCTTAGGCGGGAGGACCCACGAGCAGTACTTC. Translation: CASSLGGRTHEQYF.

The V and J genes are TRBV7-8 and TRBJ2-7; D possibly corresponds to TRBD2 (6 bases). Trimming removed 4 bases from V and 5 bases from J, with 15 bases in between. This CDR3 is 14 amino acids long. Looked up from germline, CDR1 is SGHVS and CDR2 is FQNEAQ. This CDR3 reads CASSSEGLMDEQYF. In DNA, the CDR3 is TGTGCCAGCAGCTCGGAGGGACTGATGGACGAGCAGTACTTC.

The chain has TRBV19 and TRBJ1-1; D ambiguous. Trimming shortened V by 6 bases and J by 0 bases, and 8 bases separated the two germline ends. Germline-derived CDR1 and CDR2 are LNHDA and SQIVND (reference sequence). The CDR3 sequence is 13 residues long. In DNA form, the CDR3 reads TGTGCCAGTAGAGTGAGTGTGAACACTGAAGCTTTCTTT. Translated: CASRVSVNTEAFF.

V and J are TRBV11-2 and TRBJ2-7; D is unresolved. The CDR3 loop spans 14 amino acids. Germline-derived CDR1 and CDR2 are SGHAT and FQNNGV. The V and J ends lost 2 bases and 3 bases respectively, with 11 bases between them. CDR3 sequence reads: CASSLSVPFYEQYF. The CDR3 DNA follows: TGTGCCAGCAGCTTATCAGTCCCGTTCTACGAGCAGTACTTC. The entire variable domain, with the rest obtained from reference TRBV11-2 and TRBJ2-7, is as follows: EAGVAQSPRYKIIEKRQSVAFWCNPISGHATLYWYQQILGQGPKLLIQFQNNGVVDDSQLPKDRFSAERLKGVDSTLKIQPAKLEDSAVYLCASSLSVPFYEQYFGPGTRLTVT.

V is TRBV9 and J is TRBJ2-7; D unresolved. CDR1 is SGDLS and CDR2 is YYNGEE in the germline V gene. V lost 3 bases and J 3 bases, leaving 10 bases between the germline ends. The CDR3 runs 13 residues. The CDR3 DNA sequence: TGTGCCAGCAGCGCGTACCCCAACTACGAGCAGTACTTC. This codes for CASSAYPNYEQYF.

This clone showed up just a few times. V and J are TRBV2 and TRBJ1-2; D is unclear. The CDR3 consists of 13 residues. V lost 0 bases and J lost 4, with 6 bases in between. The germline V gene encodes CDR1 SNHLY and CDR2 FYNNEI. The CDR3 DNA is TGTGCCAGCAGTGAAGCCTCCCTCTATGGCTACACCTTC. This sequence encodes CASSEASLYGYTF.

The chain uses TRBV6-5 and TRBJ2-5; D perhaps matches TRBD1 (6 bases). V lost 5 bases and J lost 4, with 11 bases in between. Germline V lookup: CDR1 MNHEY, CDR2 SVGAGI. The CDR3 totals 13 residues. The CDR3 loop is CASSPGTRETQYF. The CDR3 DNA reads TGTGCCAGCAGTCCAGGGACACGAGAGACCCAGTACTTC.

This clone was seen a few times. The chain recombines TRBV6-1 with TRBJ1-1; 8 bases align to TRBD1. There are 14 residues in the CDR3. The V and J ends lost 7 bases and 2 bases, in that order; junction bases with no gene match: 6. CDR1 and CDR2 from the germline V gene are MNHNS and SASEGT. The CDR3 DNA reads TGTGCCAGCATCAAGACAGGGGTCAACACTGAAGCTTTCTTT. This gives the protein CASIKTGVNTEAFF.

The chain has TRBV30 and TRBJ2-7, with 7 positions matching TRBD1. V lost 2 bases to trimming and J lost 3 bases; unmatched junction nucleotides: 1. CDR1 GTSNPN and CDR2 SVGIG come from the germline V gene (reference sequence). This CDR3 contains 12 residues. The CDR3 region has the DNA TGTGCCTGGAGTCACAGGGGCTACGAGCAGTACTTC. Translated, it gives CAWSHRGYEQYF.

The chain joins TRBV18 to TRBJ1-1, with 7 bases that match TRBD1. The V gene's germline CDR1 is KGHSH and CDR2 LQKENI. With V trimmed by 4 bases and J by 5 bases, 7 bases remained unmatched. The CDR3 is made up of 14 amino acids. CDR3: CASSQDRAQTEAFF. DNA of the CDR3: TGTGCCAGCTCACAAGACAGGGCCCAGACTGAAGCTTTCTTT.

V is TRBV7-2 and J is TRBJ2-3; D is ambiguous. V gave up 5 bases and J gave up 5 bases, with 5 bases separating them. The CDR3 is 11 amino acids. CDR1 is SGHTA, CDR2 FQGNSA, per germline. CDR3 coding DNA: TGTGCCAGCAGCCCACAAGATACGCAGTATTTT. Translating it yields CASSPQDTQYF.

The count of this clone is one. The CDR3 here is CASSPGTNTGELFF. The DNA for the CDR3 is TGTGCCAGCAGCCCAGGGACGAACACCGGGGAGCTGTTTTTT. This sequence joins TRBV5-4 and TRBJ2-2; TRBD1 might be the D (5 bases). This CDR3 spans 14 amino acids. The germline V gene has CDR1 SGHNT and CDR2 YYREEE (reference sequence). V was shortened by 4 bases and J by 0 bases, with 7 bases between the two germline ends.

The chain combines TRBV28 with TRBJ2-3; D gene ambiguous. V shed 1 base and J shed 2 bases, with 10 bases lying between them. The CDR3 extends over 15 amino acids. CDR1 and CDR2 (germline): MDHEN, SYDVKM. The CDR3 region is CASSLLRQTTDTQYF. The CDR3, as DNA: TGTGCCAGCAGTTTATTACGTCAGACCACAGATACGCAGTATTTT.

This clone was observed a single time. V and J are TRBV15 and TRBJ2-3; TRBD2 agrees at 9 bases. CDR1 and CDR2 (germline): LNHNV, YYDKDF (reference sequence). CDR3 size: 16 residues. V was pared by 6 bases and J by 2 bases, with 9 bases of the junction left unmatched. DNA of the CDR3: TGTGCCACCAGAGAGGGGGCGGGAGGGCCCACAGATACGCAGTATTTT. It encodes CATREGAGGPTDTQYF.

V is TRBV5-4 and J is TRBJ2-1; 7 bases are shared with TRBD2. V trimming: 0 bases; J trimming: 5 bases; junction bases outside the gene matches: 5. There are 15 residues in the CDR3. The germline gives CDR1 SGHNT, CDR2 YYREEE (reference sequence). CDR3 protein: CASSLELAAHNEQFF. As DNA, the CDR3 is TGTGCCAGCAGCTTGGAGCTAGCGGCCCACAATGAGCAGTTCTTC.

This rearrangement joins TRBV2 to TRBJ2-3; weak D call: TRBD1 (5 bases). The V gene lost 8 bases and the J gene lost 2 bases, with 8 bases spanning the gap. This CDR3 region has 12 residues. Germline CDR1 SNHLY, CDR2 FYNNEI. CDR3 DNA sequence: TGTGCCAGCTCGACAGTCACAGATACGCAGTATTTT. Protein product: CASSTVTDTQYF.

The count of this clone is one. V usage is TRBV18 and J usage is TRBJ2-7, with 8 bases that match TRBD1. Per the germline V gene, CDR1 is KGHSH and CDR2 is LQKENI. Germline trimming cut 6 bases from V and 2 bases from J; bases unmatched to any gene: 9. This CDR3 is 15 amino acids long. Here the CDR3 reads CASSLGQGLTYEQYF. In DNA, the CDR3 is TGTGCCAGCTCGCTAGGACAGGGACTTACCTACGAGCAGTACTTC. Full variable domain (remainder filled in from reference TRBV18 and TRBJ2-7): NAGVMQNPRHLVRRRGQEARLRCSPMKGHSHVYWYRQLPEEGLKFMVYLQKENIIDESGMPKERFSAEFPKEGPSILRIQQVVRGDSAAYFCASSLGQGLTYEQYFGPGTRLTVT.